A selection of T cell receptor beta chains follows, all from one sample in a study of shared clonotypes between healthy human individuals. The method was immunoSEQ multiplex PCR; TCRdb's version includes in-frame clones alone and lacks a portion of them. The sample yields roughly 2.5 million clones, 85% to 95% seen once. Input material: naive CD4+ T cells sorted from blood. The receptor source for this set is a man between 18 and 35 years old in good health. Both conserved end residues are part of each CDR3. The order of the fields is clone size, D gene, CDR3 length, J gene, V gene, CDR3 protein, CDR3 DNA. D genes are given only for firm matches. Clone size appears in some rows only: once, few, many, or a class for an expanded clone.

>NA|TRBD2|15|TRBJ2-5|TRBV2
CASTRTSAYQETQYF
TGTGCCAGCACCCGGACTAGCGCGTACCAAGAGACCCAGTACTTC
>once|NA|15|TRBJ1-2|TRBV6-5
CASTESGTDHYGYTF
TGTGCCAGCACAGAATCAGGCACCGATCATTATGGCTACACCTTC
>NA|TRBD2|16|TRBJ2-1|TRBV5-4
CASSSPGLAGMNEQFF
TGTGCCAGCAGCTCGCCGGGACTAGCGGGAATGAATGAGCAGTTCTTC
>NA|TRBD2|13|TRBJ2-5|TRBV30
CAEGSAGQETQYF
TGTGCCGAGGGGTCAGCGGGGCAAGAGACCCAGTACTTC
>NA|NA|13|TRBJ2-5|TRBV10-2
CASLEGGQGGQYF
TGCGCCAGCCTTGAGGGGGGTCAAGGAGGCCAGTACTTC
>NA|NA|13|TRBJ1-1|TRBV4-3
CASSQEQGQGAFF
TGCGCCAGCAGCCAAGAACAGGGTCAGGGAGCTTTCTTT
>NA|NA|15|TRBJ2-7|TRBV4-2
CASSQGTAGTYEQYF
TGTGCCAGCAGCCAAGGGACGGCAGGGACCTACGAGCAGTACTTC
>NA|TRBD1|13|TRBJ1-2|TRBV6-5
CASSTTGGSGYTF
TGTGCCAGCAGTACCACAGGGGGCTCTGGCTACACCTTC
>NA|NA|16|TRBJ2-3|TRBV14
CASSQDGGASTDTQYF
TGTGCCAGCAGCCAAGATGGGGGGGCTAGCACAGATACGCAGTATTTT
>NA|TRBD1|12|TRBJ1-2|TRBV5-1
CASSPGTDGYTF
TGCGCCAGCAGCCCCGGGACAGATGGCTACACCTTC
>NA|TRBD2|16|TRBJ2-7|TRBV18
CASSPPGLAGGNEQYF
TGTGCCAGCTCACCTCCCGGACTAGCGGGAGGAAACGAGCAGTACTTC
>NA|NA|16|TRBJ2-4|TRBV7-2
CASSPLGGLAKNIQYF
TGTGCCAGCAGTCCTCTTGGGGGGCTAGCCAAAAACATTCAGTACTTC
>NA|NA|15|TRBJ2-2|TRBV9
CASSVVVGGTGELFF
TGTGCCAGCAGCGTAGTAGTAGGGGGAACCGGGGAGCTGTTTTTT
>NA|NA|17|TRBJ1-6|TRBV5-1
CASSLEGRRQENSPLHF
TGCGCCAGCAGCTTGGAGGGGCGTCGACAGGAAAATTCACCCCTCCACTTT
>NA|TRBD2|15|TRBJ2-5|TRBV18
CASSPAGGPEETQYF
TGTGCCAGCTCACCAGCGGGGGGGCCAGAAGAGACCCAGTACTTC
>NA|TRBD1|15|TRBJ2-2|TRBV9
CASEGTGGWTGELFF
TGTGCCAGCGAGGGGACAGGGGGCTGGACCGGGGAGCTGTTTTTT
>NA|NA|13|TRBJ2-3|TRBV25-1
CASSVAATDTQYF
TGTGCCAGCAGTGTAGCAGCAACAGATACGCAGTATTTT
>NA|NA|12|TRBJ2-3|TRBV29-1
CSVDGSTDTQYF
TGCAGCGTTGACGGCTCCACAGATACGCAGTATTTT
>NA|NA|13|TRBJ1-5|TRBV6-1
CASSERGNQPQHF
TGTGCCAGCAGTGAGAGGGGGAATCAGCCCCAGCATTTT
>once|TRBD1|14|TRBJ1-1|TRBV2
CASRERGQAVEAFF
TGTGCCAGCAGAGAGCGGGGACAGGCAGTTGAAGCTTTCTTT
>NA|NA|14|TRBJ1-4|TRBV13
CASSLGQNNEKLFF
TGTGCCAGCAGCTTAGGACAGAATAATGAAAAACTGTTTTTT
>once|NA|17|TRBJ2-2|TRBV28
CASSQNQWGKNTGELFF
TGTGCCAGCAGCCAAAACCAATGGGGGAAGAACACCGGGGAGCTGTTTTTT
>NA|TRBD2|17|TRBJ2-1|TRBV18
CASSPSLTSGSYNEQFF
TGTGCCAGCTCACCCTCCCTTACTAGCGGCTCCTACAATGAGCAGTTCTTC
>NA|NA|14|TRBJ2-3|TRBV5-1
CASSLEGRTDTQYF
TGCGCCAGCAGCTTGGAGGGTAGAACAGATACGCAGTATTTT
>NA|NA|13|TRBJ1-5|TRBV2
CASSGHLNQPQHF
TGTGCCAGCAGTGGACACCTTAATCAGCCCCAGCATTTT
>NA|TRBD2|15|TRBJ2-5|TRBV5-4
CASSEAGVVQETQYF
TGTGCCAGCAGCGAGGCGGGAGTTGTCCAAGAGACCCAGTACTTC
>once|TRBD1|15|TRBJ1-5|TRBV5-1
CASSPGTGGHQPQHF
TGCGCCAGCAGCCCGGGGACAGGGGGTCATCAGCCCCAGCATTTT
>NA|TRBD1|18|TRBJ2-2|TRBV7-9
CASSRALLPDRGTGELFF
TGTGCCAGCAGCCGTGCCCTTCTCCCGGACAGGGGCACCGGGGAGCTGTTTTTT
>NA|TRBD1|14|TRBJ2-5|TRBV7-6
CASSRQGVGETQYF
TGTGCCAGCAGCCGACAGGGGGTCGGGGAGACCCAGTACTTC
>once|TRBD2|16|TRBJ2-1|TRBV30
CAWSHPGLAFYNEQFF
TGTGCCTGGTCTCATCCGGGACTAGCATTCTACAATGAGCAGTTCTTC
>NA|TRBD1|17|TRBJ2-6|TRBV2
CASTGGQGGPGANVLTF
TGTGCCAGCACGGGGGGACAGGGAGGACCTGGGGCCAACGTCCTGACTTTC
>NA|TRBD1|15|TRBJ1-1|TRBV6-5
CASSSGTGLNTEAFF
TGTGCCAGCAGCTCCGGGACAGGGCTGAACACTGAAGCTTTCTTT
>NA|TRBD1|17|TRBJ2-2|TRBV12-5
CASGLVLDREWSGELFF
TGTGCTAGTGGTTTGGTTTTGGACAGGGAGTGGTCCGGGGAGCTGTTTTTT
>NA|TRBD1|15|TRBJ1-2|TRBV6-1
CASSPSRQGAYGYTF
TGTGCCAGCAGCCCTTCCCGACAGGGGGCGTATGGCTACACCTTC
>NA|TRBD2|16|TRBJ2-5|TRBV5-6
CASSPRLAGNQETQYF
TGTGCCAGCAGCCCCCGACTAGCGGGCAATCAAGAGACCCAGTACTTC
>NA|TRBD2|15|TRBJ2-1|TRBV6-1
CASSKLAGGPNEQFF
TGTGCCAGCAGTAAACTAGCGGGAGGGCCGAATGAGCAGTTCTTC
>NA|NA|15|TRBJ1-1|TRBV15
CATSRAGQGRTEAFF
TGTGCCACCAGCAGAGCAGGCCAGGGTAGGACTGAAGCTTTCTTT
>NA|NA|19|TRBJ2-4|TRBV5-1
CASSLDSLGIPLAKNIQYF
TGCGCCAGCAGCTTAGACAGCTTGGGGATCCCCCTAGCCAAAAACATTCAGTACTTC
>NA|TRBD2|14|TRBJ2-1|TRBV7-2
CASSAGEAYNEQFF
TGTGCCAGCTCGGCGGGAGAGGCTTACAATGAGCAGTTCTTC
>NA|TRBD2|14|TRBJ2-7|TRBV9
CASSPGGSSYEQYF
TGTGCCAGCAGCCCGGGGGGGTCCTCCTACGAGCAGTACTTC
>NA|TRBD2|14|TRBJ2-7|TRBV6-1
CARGAGGPLAEQYF
TGTGCCAGGGGGGCGGGGGGCCCTTTAGCCGAGCAGTACTTC
>once|NA|13|TRBJ2-5|TRBV6-6
CATNPGAGETQYF
TGTGCCACTAACCCAGGGGCTGGGGAGACCCAGTACTTC
>NA|NA|15|TRBJ2-7|TRBV7-2
CASSSGGLQSYEQYF
TGTGCCAGCAGCTCCGGGGGACTCCAATCCTACGAGCAGTACTTC
>NA|TRBD1|16|TRBJ2-3|TRBV5-4
CASSLYGTGGTDTQYF
TGTGCCAGCAGCTTGTATGGGACAGGGGGCACAGATACGCAGTATTTT
>NA|TRBD1|14|TRBJ2-5|TRBV5-1
CASSLRQGRETQYF
TGCGCCAGCAGCTTGAGACAGGGGAGGGAGACCCAGTACTTC